A single sample gave rise to the 5 T cell receptor beta chains below, sequenced in a study of blood T cell repertoires in COVID-19. This table comes from immunoSEQ multiplex PCR, and its TCRdb copy is limited to in-frame clones, with some not included. Here the sample spans roughly 400,000 clones, 70% to 90% being singletons. The source material was peripheral blood. The receptor source for this set is a woman in her fifties or sixties with COVID-19, enrolled during active disease.

This clone appeared once. The rearrangement uses TRBV3-1 (or the pseudogene TRBV3-2) and TRBJ2-1; perhaps TRBD2 as D (7 bases). This CDR3 contains 16 residues. Trimming took 4 bases from V and 1 from J, leaving 14 bases between them. The germline V gene encodes CDR1 LGHDT and CDR2 YNNKEL (reference sequence). CDR3: CASSRNKGGSYNEQFF. CDR3 in DNA: TGTGCCAGCAGCCGGAACAAGGGGGGGTCCTACAATGAGCAGTTCTTC.

V usage is TRBV12-2 and J usage is TRBJ2-3; the D call of TRBD1 is as the table states it, not checked on the DNA. TRBV12-2 is labeled a pseudogene. The CDR3 totals 15 residues. The CDR3 sequence is CASRPDIPWPDTQYF. The CDR3 DNA reads as TGTGCAAGTCGCCCTGATATACCCTGGCCAGATACGCAGTATTTT.

This sequence joins TRBV2 and TRBJ2-7, with D possibly matching TRBD1 (5 bases). CDR1 and CDR2 (germline): SNHLY, FYNNEI. This CDR3 has 13 residues. Trimming shortened V by 5 bases and J by 2 bases, and 10 bases separated the two germline ends. CDR3 nucleotides: TGTGCCAGCAGTAGGACATGGGCCTACGAGCAGTACTTC. This codes for CASSRTWAYEQYF.

The chain combines TRBV7-3 with TRBJ1-2; tentatively, D is TRBD1 (5 bases). Trimming left V 6 bases short and J 7 bases short, with 12 bases between. The CDR3 spans 12 residues. In germline, CDR1 is SGHTA, CDR2 FQGTGA. CDR3 nucleotides: TGTGCCAGCAGTTATTCAGGGTCTGGCTACACCTTC. Protein sequence: CASSYSGSGYTF.

This chain uses TRBV28 with TRBJ1-1, with TRBD1 matching 7 bases. V gave up 10 bases and J gave up 1 base; unmatched junction bases: 6. CDR1 MDHEN and CDR2 SYDVKM come from the germline V gene. The CDR3 is 13 amino acids. CDR3 bases: TGTGCCATCAGGGGGGGAGAGAACACTGAAGCTTTCTTT. Its protein is CAIRGGENTEAFF.